A single T cell receptor beta chain is shown here with its context. The ends lost 5 bases at V and 1 base at J; junction bases unmatched: 4. The germline CDR1 and CDR2 sequences are SQVTM and ANQGSEA. This CDR3 comprises 14 residues. The sample belongs to a study of Graves' ophthalmopathy and Graves' hyperthyroidism. Study-wide background: Peripheral blood was gathered at the point of initial diagnosis, before any treatment started.

RNA transcripts were the source from which TCR beta CDR3 regions were amplified. After a first-round RT-PCR with HTBI primers, a second-round multiplex PCR was run. TCRdb re-analysed the multiplex PCR reads in MiXCR, keeping a single row per CDR3 protein. Of some 350,000 distinct CDR3 sequences in the sample, about a sixth are singletons; the top ten hold roughly 2.4%. Clinical symptoms, serum thyroxine, TRAb, thyroid ultrasound and orbital computed tomography formed the basis of diagnosis. The chain joins TRBV29-1 to TRBJ2-7; 11 bases map to TRBD2. The receptor comes from an adult woman with stable Graves' hyperthyroidism. Material: peripheral blood. The DNA for the CDR3 is TGCAGCGTTTTACTAGCGGGAGCGTCCTACGAGCAGTACTTC. This sequence encodes CSVLLAGASYEQYF.